This TCR beta chain emerged from a study of T-cell memory formation after mild COVID-19. TCRdb called the 5' RACE reads again in MiXCR, with one record for every CDR3 protein. The repertoire holds approximately 400,000 distinct CDR3 sequences, less than 25% seen once, with 8.8% in the top ten. Study results and limitations: CD4+ contracting clones were mainly CM and EM; CD8+ ones, EMRA.

As concerns this clonotype: Antigen unknown.

This clonotype was sampled from an adult woman who had mild COVID-19 (a few samples of this study predate the infection). Cell type and time point are not known. The sequenced material came from PBMCs or a T cell subset sorted from them (not recorded which).

CDR3 nucleotides: TGTGCCAGCAGTTTTAAGGTCCGGGCTGAAGCTTTCTTT. Amino acids: CASSFKVRAEAFF. The chain uses TRBV12-3 or TRBV12-4 and TRBJ1-1; no firm D call. The CDR3 covers 13 residues. Trimming shortened V by 3 bases and J by 6 bases, and 11 bases separated the two germline ends.